This T cell receptor (beta chain) was identified in a study of T cells in Graves' hyperthyroidism and ophthalmopathy. Uncontrolled infection, other autoimmune disease, pregnancy or lactation led to exclusion. PBMCs were derived from approximately 10 ml fresh peripheral blood. This clonotype was seen at least ten times. Its antigen remains unidentified. Germline V gene lookup returns CDR1 LGHNA and CDR2 YSLEER. The CDR3 is made up of 15 amino acids. The V end was cut by 0 bases, the J end by 5 bases, with 14 bases between. RNA transcripts served as the template for amplifying TCR beta CDR3 regions. Carried out on the TCR CDR3, a first-round RT-PCR used the HTBI primer set. One entry per CDR3 protein, called by TCRdb with MiXCR from the multiplex PCR reads. The sample contains 550,000 to 650,000 distinct CDR3 sequences, about 15% of which appear only once. General study findings and limits: Expanded thyroid clonotypes (above 0.001) were mostly also found in blood.

The chain carries TRBV4-3 and TRBJ2-7, with TRBD2 as a possible D gene (6 bases). The sequence derives from a woman younger than 45 with Graves' hyperthyroidism that later progressed to Graves' ophthalmopathy. The specimen sequenced was blood. CDR3 sequence reads: CASSQEFGGLHEQYF. The CDR3 DNA reads TGCGCCAGCAGCCAAGAGTTCGGGGGACTCCACGAGCAGTACTTC.